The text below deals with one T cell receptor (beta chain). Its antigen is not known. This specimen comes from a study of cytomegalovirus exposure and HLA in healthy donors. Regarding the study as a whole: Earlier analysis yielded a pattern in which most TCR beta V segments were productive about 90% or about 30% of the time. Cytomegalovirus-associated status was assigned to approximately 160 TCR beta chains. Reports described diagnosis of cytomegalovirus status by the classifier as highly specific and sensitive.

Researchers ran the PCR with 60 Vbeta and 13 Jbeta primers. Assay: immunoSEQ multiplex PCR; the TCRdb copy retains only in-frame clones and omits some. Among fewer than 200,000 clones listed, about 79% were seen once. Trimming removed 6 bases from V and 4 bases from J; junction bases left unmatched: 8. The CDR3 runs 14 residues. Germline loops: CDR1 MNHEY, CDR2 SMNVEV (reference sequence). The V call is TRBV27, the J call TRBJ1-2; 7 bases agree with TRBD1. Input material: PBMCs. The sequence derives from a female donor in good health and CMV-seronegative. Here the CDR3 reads CASSQGGAGYGYTF. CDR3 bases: TGTGCCAGCAGCCAAGGGGGCGCGGGCTATGGCTACACCTTC.